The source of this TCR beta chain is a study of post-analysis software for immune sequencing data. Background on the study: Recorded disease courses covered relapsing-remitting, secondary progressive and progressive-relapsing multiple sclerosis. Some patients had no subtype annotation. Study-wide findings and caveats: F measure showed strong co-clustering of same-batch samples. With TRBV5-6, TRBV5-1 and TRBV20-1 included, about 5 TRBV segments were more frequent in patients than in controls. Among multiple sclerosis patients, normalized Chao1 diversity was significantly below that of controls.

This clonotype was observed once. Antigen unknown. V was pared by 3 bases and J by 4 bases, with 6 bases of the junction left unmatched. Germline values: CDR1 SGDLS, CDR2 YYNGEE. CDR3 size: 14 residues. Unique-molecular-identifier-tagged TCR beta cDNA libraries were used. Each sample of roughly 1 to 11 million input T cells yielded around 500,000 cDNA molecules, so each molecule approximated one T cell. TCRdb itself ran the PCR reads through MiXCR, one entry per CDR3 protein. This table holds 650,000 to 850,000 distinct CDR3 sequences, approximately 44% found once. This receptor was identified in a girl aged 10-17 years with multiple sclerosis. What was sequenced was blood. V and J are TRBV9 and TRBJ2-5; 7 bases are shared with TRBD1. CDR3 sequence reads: CASSAQGLGETQYF. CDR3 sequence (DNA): TGTGCCAGCAGCGCACAGGGGCTGGGAGAGACCCAGTACTTC. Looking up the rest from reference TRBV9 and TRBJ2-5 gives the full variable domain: DSGVTQTPKHLITATGQRVTLRCSPRSGDLSVYWYQQSLDQGLQFLIQYYNGEERAKGNILERFSAQQFPDLHSELNLSSLELGDSALYFCASSAQGLGETQYFGPGTRLLVL.